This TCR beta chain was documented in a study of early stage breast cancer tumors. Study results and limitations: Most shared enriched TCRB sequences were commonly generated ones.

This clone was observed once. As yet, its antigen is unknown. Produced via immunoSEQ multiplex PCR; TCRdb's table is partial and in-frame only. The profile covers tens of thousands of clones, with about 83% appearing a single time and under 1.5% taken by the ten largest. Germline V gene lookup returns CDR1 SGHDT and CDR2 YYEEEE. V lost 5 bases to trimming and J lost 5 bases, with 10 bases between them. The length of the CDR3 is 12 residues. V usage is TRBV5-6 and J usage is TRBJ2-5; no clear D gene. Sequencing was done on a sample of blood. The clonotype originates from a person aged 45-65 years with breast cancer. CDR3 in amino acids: CASSGSVETQYF. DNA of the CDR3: TGTGCCAGCAGTGGGTCGGTCGAGACCCAGTACTTC. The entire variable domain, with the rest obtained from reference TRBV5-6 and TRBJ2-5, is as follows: DAGVTQSPTHLIKTRGQQVTLRCSPKSGHDTVSWYQQALGQGPQFIFQYYEEEERQRGNFPDRFSGHQFPNYSSELNVNALLLGDSALYLCASSGSVETQYFGPGTRLLVL.